This T cell receptor (beta chain) is from a study of T cells in Graves' hyperthyroidism and ophthalmopathy. Overall study: Pretreatment peripheral blood was obtained at initial diagnosis.

This clonotype came up many times. When ophthalmopathy did not progress within 18 months, Graves' hyperthyroidism was considered stable. Criteria for exclusion of patients were uncontrolled infection, other autoimmune disease, pregnancy or lactation. The source material, RNA transcripts, was used to amplify TCR beta CDR3 regions. During a first-round RT-PCR of the TCR CDR3, the HTBI primer set was used. TCRdb re-called the multiplex PCR reads with MiXCR, one entry per CDR3 protein. The sample shows 300,000 to 500,000 distinct CDR3 sequences, 15% of them seen only once. Sequencing was done on a sample of blood. The TCR originated in a woman in her thirties with Graves' hyperthyroidism.

The CDR3 nucleotides read TGTGCCAGCAGCTCCAGGAATTCTTACGAGCAGTACTTC. This encodes CASSSRNSYEQYF. The chain recombines TRBV7-9 with TRBJ2-7; D is ambiguous. V was shortened by 4 bases and J by 4 bases, with 11 bases between the two germline ends. Germline V gene data show CDR1 as SEHNR and CDR2 as FQNEAQ (reference sequence). The CDR3 covers 13 residues. Full variable domain (rest looked up from reference TRBV7-9 and TRBJ2-7): DTGVSQNPRHKITKRGQNVTFRCDPISEHNRLYWYRQTLGQGPEFLTYFQNEAQLEKSRLLSDRFSAERPKGSFSTLEIQRTEQGDSAMYLCASSSRNSYEQYFGPGTRLTVT.